The 14 T cell receptor beta chains below come from one sample, sequenced in a study of OX40 agonist ivuxolimab in advanced cancers. The data were produced by immunoSEQ multiplex PCR, yet TCRdb's version contains in-frame clones alone and is incomplete. This sample has more than 30,000 clones, with around four fifths found just once. The sample was CD4+ or CD8+ T cells sorted from blood, taken in a trial of the OX40 agonist ivuxolimab. These receptor sequences come from an adult with an advanced solid tumor such as melanoma, head and neck, liver or kidney cancer.

The rearrangement uses TRBV13 and TRBJ1-2; 9 bases fit TRBD1. The J segment lost 0 bases and the V segment lost 4 bases, leaving 3 bases of the junction unmatched. CDR3 length: 15 amino acids. The germline gives CDR1 PRHDT, CDR2 FYEKMQ (reference sequence). The CDR3: CASSSRTGANYGYTF. The CDR3 DNA reads TGTGCCAGCAGCTCTCGGACAGGGGCTAACTATGGCTACACCTTC.

The rearrangement links TRBV6-5 to TRBJ2-3; 12 nucleotides agree with TRBD2. Per the germline V gene, CDR1 is MNHEY and CDR2 is SVGAGI. Germline trimming cut 4 bases from V and 2 bases from J; bases unmatched to any gene: 4. The CDR3 length is 16 residues. CDR3: CASSFPSGGDTDTQYF. The CDR3 DNA follows: TGTGCCAGCAGTTTCCCTAGCGGGGGGGACACAGATACGCAGTATTTT.

The chain recombines TRBV7-8 with TRBJ2-3, with TRBD2 matching 15 bases. This CDR3 spans 17 amino acids. Germline CDR1 reads SGHVS; CDR2 reads FQNEAQ. V shed 6 bases and J 7 bases; nucleotides not matched to a gene: 11. CDR3: CASSPRTSGGAVNTQYF. As DNA, the CDR3 is TGTGCCAGCAGTCCGCGGACTAGCGGGGGGGCCGTAAATACGCAGTATTTT. Based on the CDR3 plus reference TRBV7-8 and TRBJ2-3, the full variable domain is GAGVSQSPRYKVAKRGQDVALRCDPISGHVSLFWYQQALGQGPEFLTYFQNEAQLDKSGLPSDRFFAERPEGSVSTLKIQRTQQEDSAVYLCASSPRTSGGAVNTQYFGPGTRLTVL.

The chain has TRBV19 and TRBJ1-6; possibly TRBD1 for D (5 bases). Germline V lookup: CDR1 LNHDA, CDR2 SQIVND (reference sequence). The CDR3 totals 15 residues. The germline V and J ends were trimmed by 3 bases and 10 bases, with 16 bases remaining between them. The DNA for the CDR3 is TGTGCCAGTAGTATGGCCAGCGTAAGGGGCTCACCCCTCCACTTT. Its translation: CASSMASVRGSPLHF.

This sequence joins TRBV5-6 and TRBJ1-2; 11 bases line up with TRBD1. Trimming at V came to 3 bases and at J to 3 bases, leaving 10 bases not matched to a gene. The CDR3 has 17 residues. Germline-derived CDR1 and CDR2 are SGHDT and YYEEEE. CDR3 sequence: CASSSRDRGYLDYGYTF. Written as DNA, the CDR3 is TGTGCCAGCAGCTCCCGGGACAGGGGGTACCTAGACTATGGCTACACCTTC.

This clone was counted a single time. The rearrangement links TRBV4-1 to TRBJ1-2; D is ambiguous. V was shortened by 0 bases and J by 4 bases, with 9 bases between the two germline ends. The CDR3 contains 14 residues. The germline gives CDR1 MGHRA, CDR2 YSYEKL. CDR3 region: CASSQEEGSYGYTF. CDR3 DNA: TGCGCCAGCAGCCAAGAGGAGGGTTCCTATGGCTACACCTTC.

The chain couples TRBV6-6 to TRBJ2-7; maybe TRBD1 (5 bases). Germline V gene lookup returns CDR1 MNHNY and CDR2 SVGAGI (reference sequence). Trimming shortened V by 0 bases and J by 6 bases, and 6 bases separated the two germline ends. The CDR3 spans 12 residues. This CDR3 reads CASSYSRGEQYF. The CDR3 bases are TGTGCCAGCAGTTACTCAAGGGGCGAGCAGTACTTC.

The V gene is TRBV27, the J gene TRBJ2-5, with TRBD2 as a possible D gene (5 bases). The end of the DNA fits TRBJ2-7 better, so the J call may be wrong. From germline, CDR1 is MNHEY and CDR2 SMNVEV (reference sequence). The CDR3 totals 16 residues. CDR3 in amino acids: CASSLSFGVSSYEQYF. Here the CDR3 DNA reads TGTGCCAGCAGTTTATCGTTCGGGGTTAGCTCCTACGAGCAGTACTTC.

The J gene is TRBJ2-1, the V gene TRBV9; possibly TRBD1 or TRBD2 for D (5 bases each). The CDR3 is 15 residues long. V lost 1 base and J lost 0, with 8 bases in between. Germline V gene sequence: CDR1 SGDLS, CDR2 YYNGEE. This CDR3 is CASSVWGSSYNEQFF. The DNA for the CDR3 is TGTGCCAGCAGCGTATGGGGGAGCTCCTACAATGAGCAGTTCTTC.

The genes are TRBV5-4 and TRBJ1-2, with D tentatively TRBD1 (5 bases). CDR1 is SGHNT, CDR2 YYREEE, per germline (reference sequence). Deletions cut 3 bases from V and 2 bases from J, with 11 bases between. This CDR3 spans 14 amino acids. Written as DNA, the CDR3 is TGTGCCAGCAGCTACAGGCTGTCAAACTATGGCTACACCTTC. It is translated as CASSYRLSNYGYTF.

This chain connects TRBV7-3 to TRBJ1-3; D is unclear. Germline CDR1 SGHTA, CDR2 FQGTGA. CDR3 length equals 13 residues. Trimming removed 4 bases at V and 4 bases at J, with 8 bases between. In DNA form, the CDR3 reads TGTGCCAGCAGCTCCAGCCGGGGAAACACCATATATTTT. This sequence encodes CASSSSRGNTIYF. The entire variable domain, with the rest obtained from reference TRBV7-3 and TRBJ1-3, is as follows: GAGVSQTPSNKVTEKGKYVELRCDPISGHTALYWYRQSLGQGPEFLIYFQGTGAADDSGLPNDRFFAVRPEGSVSTLKIQRTERGDSAVYLCASSSSRGNTIYFGEGSWLTVV.

The chain couples TRBV11-2 to TRBJ2-7, with no clear D. Trimming stripped 5 bases from V and 4 bases from J, with 18 bases between. The germline V gene has CDR1 SGHAT and CDR2 FQNNGV. This CDR3 is built from 15 residues. The chain's CDR3 is CASSPLIGLGYEQYF. In DNA, the CDR3 is TGTGCCAGCAGCCCCCTTATTGGCCTAGGTTACGAGCAGTACTTC.

The chain links TRBV30 to TRBJ1-6, with D perhaps matching TRBD1 (6 bases). Germline lookup yields CDR1 GTSNPN and CDR2 SVGIG (reference sequence). Trimming took 2 bases from V and 4 from J, leaving 9 bases between them. CDR3 length: 14 amino acids. CDR3 loop: CAWSWDKYNSPLHF. CDR3 nucleotides: TGTGCCTGGAGTTGGGACAAGTATAATTCACCCCTCCACTTT.

The V call is TRBV30, the J call TRBJ2-3; 7 bases align to TRBD2. The germline V gene encodes CDR1 GTSNPN and CDR2 SVGIG (reference sequence). This CDR3 has 15 residues. Trimming took 0 bases from V and 5 from J; bases not matched to a gene: 8. The CDR3 DNA reads TGTGCCTGGAGTGTAGGCAGCGGGGATGGAGATACGCAGTATTTT. Amino acid sequence: CAWSVGSGDGDTQYF.